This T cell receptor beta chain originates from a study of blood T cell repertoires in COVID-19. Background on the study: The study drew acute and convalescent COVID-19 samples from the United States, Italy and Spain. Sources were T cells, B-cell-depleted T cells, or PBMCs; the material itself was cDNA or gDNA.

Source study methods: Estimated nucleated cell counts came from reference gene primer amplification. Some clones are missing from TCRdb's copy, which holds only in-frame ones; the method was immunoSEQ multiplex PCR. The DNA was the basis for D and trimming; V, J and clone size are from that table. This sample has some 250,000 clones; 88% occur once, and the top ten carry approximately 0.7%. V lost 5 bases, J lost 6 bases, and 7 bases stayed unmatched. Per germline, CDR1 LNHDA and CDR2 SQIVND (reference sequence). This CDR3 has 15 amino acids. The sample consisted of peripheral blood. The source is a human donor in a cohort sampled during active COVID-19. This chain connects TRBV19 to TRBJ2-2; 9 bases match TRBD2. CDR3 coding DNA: TGTGCCAGTAGTCGCACCGGGACTAGCTCCGGGGAGCTGTTTTTT. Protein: CASSRTGTSSGELFF.